This T cell receptor beta chain was sequenced during a study of beta chain features in type 1 diabetes (dated 2018 in TCRdb). Looking at the study overall: No differences in mean age, gender distribution, total cell number or subset yield were found between patients and healthy donors. Naive and central memory subsets were obtained from all 30 or so donors, but regulatory and stem cell-like memory subsets were isolated from only 8 patients and roughly eight healthy donors. In the study, recently diagnosed type 1 diabetes patients and matched healthy donors were compared on the TCRB repertoires of their sorted circulating CD4+ T cell subsets. A total of around 100 million sorted cells were examined across all samples, and RNA yield correlated strongly with the number of cells per subset. Study-level results and caveats: Only small numbers of individuals were included in the HLA sub-analyses, which left unresolved whether HLA type had any influence on TCRB rearrangement. The naive, central memory and regulatory TCRB repertoires appeared to resemble one another more closely among patients than among healthy donors. A moderate but significant shortening of TCRB CDR3 length was observed in type 1 diabetes patients in all four CD4+ subsets. PCR may preferentially amplify shorter templates, but because patient and control samples were amplified and corrected together, any resulting skew would affect both groups equally. Fewer insertions and more nucleotide deletions at VDJ recombination sites were observed in patients with type 1 diabetes, implying thymic rearrangement abnormalities. Because cDNA rather than genomic DNA was sequenced, highly expressing activated cells could have been over-represented, although no difference in activation and CD3 levels was found between groups.

This clone has only a few counts. The antigen this receptor binds is unknown. No much larger clone exists at a distance of one base, and base qualities are not known. Each donor gave one peripheral blood draw, averaging roughly 120 mL, which was collected into heparinised tubes. Naive, central memory, regulatory and stem cell-like memory CD4+ T cells were sorted on a BD FACSAria II using a panel including CD45RO, CCR7, CD25, CD127, CD95 and CD27. Purity was above 95% for every sorted population. Right away, PBMCs were isolated by Lymphoprep density gradient centrifugation and were stained directly, with no culture step. So that batch effects would be minimized, each experiment stained and sorted samples in pairs, pairing one healthy donor with one patient. Taken from cysteine to phenylalanine, the CDR3 has 13 residues. Here the CDR3 DNA is all that survives: 39 bases in frame from base 1. As encoded in the germline V gene (reference sequence), CDR1 is SGHKS while CDR2 is YYEKEE. V is clipped by 4 bases and J by 4 bases, and the sequence between their germline boundaries is 11 bases long.

The entire isolated RNA was reverse transcribed using the High Capacity cDNA Reverse Transcription Kit, and thus expressed TCRB transcripts were sequenced. Survey-depth immunoSEQ sequencing was performed on stem cell-like memory T cell samples, with an average of about 1 million total reads per sample. Sorted cells were lysed in RLT buffer, and RNA was extracted using DNase-treated RNeasy Micro or Mini kits according to cell number. To prevent cross-contamination, every cell subset was processed on its own, while patient and healthy donor samples were processed together. TCRB sequences were amplified from cDNA with the immunoSEQ multiplex PCR, producing 87-bp fragments spanning the CDR3 region. Sequencing of the amplicons was done on the Illumina HiSeq platform. The authors' pipeline ran thus. PCR bias was computationally corrected using synthetic template baselines, reads within Hamming distance 2 were collapsed, and singletons that could not be merged were discarded. Reads were aligned against IMGT to assign V, D and J genes, CDR3 length and insertions or deletions at six rearrangement sites. Clonotype counts were normalized to sorted cell number within each subset before computing true diversity and Gini coefficients with the tcR R package. The overlap coefficient, calculated on TCRB nucleotide sequences, was used to measure repertoire sharing. The table comes from immuneACCESS by way of TCRdb, which keeps in-frame sequences with V and J called. Part of the clones is missing from these tables; in studies checked, under half for an unresolved V gene and the rest for unknown reasons. That table gives V, J and clone size, and the DNA gave D and trimming. For this sample there are approximately 120,000 clones; roughly 43% appear just once. Jointly, the top ten make up roughly 0.059% of the sample.

What was sequenced was stem cell memory CD4+ T cells from blood. The cell subset or site label, as the study defines it: stem cell-like memory CD4+ T cells. The sequence was collected from a woman under 30 in good health. The chain employs TRBV5-5 and TRBJ1-2; possibly the D gene is TRBD1, per 6 matching bases. The CDR3 protein sequence reads: CASSLQGSYGYTF. Read as DNA, the sequence is TGTGCCAGCAGCCTACAGGGTAGCTATGGCTACACCTTC.